These T cell receptor beta chains were read from a single sample in a study of multiple sclerosis patients with progressive multifocal leukoencephalopathy. Repertoires were generated with immunoSEQ multiplex PCR, while TCRdb's copy carries only in-frame clones and drops some. The sample holds roughly 30,000 clones, about 87% seen once. The sample consisted of PBMCs, taken from a patient treated with natalizumab. These TCRs come from a woman aged 40-49 years with progressive multifocal leukoencephalopathy. Both conserved end residues are part of each CDR3. A D gene is named only where the DNA matches it firmly. Clone size is stated in some rows and not others, as once, few, many or a class when expanded.

V,size,D,J,CDR3,DNA
TRBV7-9,once,-,TRBJ2-3,CASSFLGLDTQYF,TGTGCCAGCAGCTTCTTGGGGCTGGATACGCAGTATTTT
TRBV13,-,-,TRBJ1-6,CASSLFSTNSPLHF,TGTGCCAGCAGCTTATTTTCCACCAATTCACCCCTCCACTTT
TRBV5-1,-,-,TRBJ1-4,CASSLTGVNGNEKLFF,TGCGCCAGCAGCTTGACGGGGGTCAACGGTAATGAAAAACTGTTTTTT
TRBV30,-,-,TRBJ2-3,CARSRTSTDTQYF,TGTGCCCGTAGCCGGACCAGCACAGATACGCAGTATTTT
TRBV19,-,-,TRBJ2-7,CASSRWVGGRRAYEQYF,TGTGCCAGTAGTAGGTGGGTCGGGGGGCGAAGAGCCTACGAGCAGTACTTC
TRBV29-1,-,TRBD1,TRBJ2-7,CSVRGGQAIGSEQYF,TGCAGCGTTCGAGGGGGACAGGCGATCGGGAGTGAGCAGTACTTC
TRBV19,-,TRBD1,TRBJ2-2,CASRDRGDANTGELFF,TGTGCCAGTAGAGACAGGGGGGATGCGAACACCGGGGAGCTGTTTTTT
TRBV6-6,-,-,TRBJ2-1,CASSYSRIYNEQFF,TGTGCCAGCAGTTACTCCCGGATCTACAATGAGCAGTTCTTC
TRBV4-3,-,TRBD2,TRBJ2-7,CASSPGTSGSFVYEQYF,TGCGCCAGCAGCCCGGGGACTAGCGGGAGCTTTGTTTACGAGCAGTACTTC
TRBV7-7,-,TRBD1,TRBJ2-5,CASRGTEQETQYF,TGTGCCAGCAGAGGGACAGAGCAAGAGACCCAGTACTTC
TRBV9,-,-,TRBJ2-7,CASSVGDALDEQYF,TGTGCCAGCAGCGTAGGGGACGCCCTGGACGAGCAGTACTTC
TRBV4-2,-,TRBD2,TRBJ2-7,CASSQGLAGGGHEQYF,TGTGCCAGCAGCCAAGGGCTAGCGGGGGGAGGCCACGAGCAGTACTTC
TRBV21-1,once,-,TRBJ2-7,CAKFARPYEQYF,TGTGCCAAGTTCGCCAGACCCTACGAGCAGTACTTC
TRBV25-1,-,-,TRBJ2-7,CASSEEVYEQYF,TGTGCCAGCAGTGAGGAGGTTTACGAGCAGTACTTC
TRBV27,-,TRBD1,TRBJ1-6,CASSLPGQGLYGSPLHF,TGTGCCAGCAGTTTACCGGGACAGGGGTTGTACGGTTCACCCCTCCACTTT
TRBV2,-,TRBD1,TRBJ1-6,CASRTDRADSPLHF,TGTGCCAGCAGGACGGACAGGGCCGATTCACCCCTCCACTTT
TRBV7-8,-,TRBD2,TRBJ2-7,CASSRGGEQYF,TGTGCCAGCAGCCGGGGGGGCGAGCAGTACTTC
TRBV7-9,-,-,TRBJ2-1,CASSGGMGAAYNEQFF,TGTGCCAGCAGCGGCGGAATGGGGGCCGCCTACAATGAGCAGTTCTTC
TRBV12-5,-,-,TRBJ2-2,CASGPSLPGELFF,TGTGCTAGTGGTCCGTCCCTGCCCGGGGAGCTGTTTTTT
TRBV27,-,-,TRBJ1-4,CASSPNLGANEKLFF,TGTGCCAGCAGTCCCAATCTAGGGGCTAATGAAAAACTGTTTTTT
TRBV7-2,-,TRBD1,TRBJ2-7,CASSLAATGGFYEQYF,TGTGCCAGCAGCTTAGCGGCGACAGGGGGCTTTTACGAGCAGTACTTC
TRBV28,-,-,TRBJ1-5,CASSSRTANQPQHF,TGTGCCAGCAGTTCCAGGACTGCAAATCAGCCCCAGCATTTT
TRBV19,-,-,TRBJ2-5,CASSTRLVGETQYF,TGTGCCAGTAGCACCCGACTAGTGGGAGAGACCCAGTACTTC
TRBV4-2,-,-,TRBJ1-6,CASSQDRAHRSYNSPLHF,TGTGCCAGCAGCCAAGATCGCGCACACCGCTCCTATAATTCACCCCTCCACTTT
TRBV6-4,few,-,TRBJ1-4,CASRMSDKATNEKLFF,TGTGCCAGCAGGATGTCTGACAAGGCAACTAATGAAAAACTGTTTTTT
TRBV4-3,-,-,TRBJ1-4,CASSQDFKSNEKLFF,TGCGCCAGCAGCCAAGATTTCAAGTCTAATGAAAAACTGTTTTTT